Listed here are 31 T cell receptor beta chains from one sample, sequenced in a study of blood T cell repertoires in COVID-19. The assay was immunoSEQ multiplex PCR, and TCRdb's table has in-frame clones only and misses some. The sample holds 270,000 or so clones, 83% seen once. Sample: peripheral blood. These receptors all stem from a woman between 50 and 59 years old who had recovered from COVID-19.

The chain carries TRBV6-6 and TRBJ2-7, with 10 bases fitting TRBD1. Germline lookup yields CDR1 MNHNY and CDR2 SVGAGI (reference sequence). This CDR3 is 13 amino acids long. Germline trimming cut 5 bases from V and 5 bases from J; bases unmatched to any gene: 3. The CDR3 is CASSTTGGDEQYF. The CDR3 nucleotides read TGTGCCAGCAGTACGACAGGGGGCGACGAGCAGTACTTC.

This clone has only a few counts. CDR3 region: CASSPTGSYYNEQFF. The CDR3 nucleotides are TGTGCCAGCAGCCCCACAGGGTCTTACTACAATGAGCAGTTCTTC. The chain links TRBV6-2 or TRBV6-3 to TRBJ2-1; maybe TRBD1 (6 bases). The length of the CDR3 is 15 residues. Germline V CDR1 and CDR2: MNHEY, SVGEGT. V dropped 6 bases and J dropped 3 bases, with 15 bases sitting between them.

This sequence joins TRBV5-5 and TRBJ1-5, with D perhaps matching TRBD1 (6 bases). Germline V CDR1 and CDR2: SGHKS, YYEKEE (reference sequence). V was trimmed by 2 bases and J by 6 bases, leaving 9 bases between them. The CDR3 has 13 amino acids. DNA of the CDR3: TGTGCCAGCAGCTTCACAGGGTTTCAGCCCCAGCATTTT. It is translated as CASSFTGFQPQHF.

This rearrangement joins TRBV7-9 to TRBJ2-7; 9 bases map to TRBD1. Germline CDR1 SEHNR, CDR2 FQNEAQ (reference sequence). V lost 6 bases and J lost 5; bases outside the gene matches: 8. This CDR3 comprises 14 residues. CDR3 nucleotide sequence: TGTGCCAGCAGACGGGACAGGGCGAAAGACGAGCAGTACTTC. Translated, it gives CASRRDRAKDEQYF.

The rearrangement joins TRBV28 to TRBJ2-5; D may be TRBD1 (6 bases). Germline assignment: CDR1 MDHEN and CDR2 SYDVKM. The CDR3 length is 13 residues. Trimming pared 6 bases from V and 4 bases from J, leaving 12 bases between. The CDR3, as DNA: TGTGCCAGCAGACCTCAGGGGCTAGAGACCCAGTACTTC. It is translated as CASRPQGLETQYF. Filled out from reference TRBV28 and TRBJ2-5, the complete variable domain reads DVKVTQSSRYLVKRTGEKVFLECVQDMDHENMFWYRQDPGLGLRLIYFSYDVKMKEKGDIPEGYSVSREKKERFSLILESASTNQTSMYLCASRPQGLETQYFGPGTRLLVL.

This sequence joins TRBV11-2 and TRBJ2-7, with TRBD1 identical over 9 bases. Germline values: CDR1 SGHAT, CDR2 FQNNGV. V shed 5 bases, J shed 5 bases, and the junction held 4 bases outside the gene matches. This CDR3 is built from 13 residues. The CDR3 loop is CASSLGQGDEQYF. The CDR3 coding sequence is TGTGCCAGCAGCCTGGGACAGGGAGACGAGCAGTACTTC.

This rearrangement joins TRBV6-2 or TRBV6-3 to TRBJ1-3; unclear D gene. From germline, CDR1 is MNHEY and CDR2 SVGEGT. Trimming stripped 0 bases from V and 1 base from J, with 10 bases between. The CDR3 consists of 16 residues. CDR3 region: CASSYSVWLSGNTIYF. DNA for the CDR3: TGTGCCAGCAGTTACTCCGTTTGGCTTTCTGGAAACACCATATATTTT.

This clone was detected once. This sequence joins TRBV18 and TRBJ2-2; perhaps TRBD1 as D (6 bases). V was clipped by 2 bases and J by 9 bases, with 16 bases between them. The CDR3 totals 15 residues. The germline V gene encodes CDR1 KGHSH and CDR2 LQKENI. The CDR3 loop reads CASSPGRDTYRELFF. In DNA form, the CDR3 reads TGTGCCAGCTCACCAGGCCGGGACACCTACCGGGAGCTGTTTTTT.

The rearrangement joins TRBV7-3 to TRBJ2-1; tentatively, D is TRBD2 (5 bases). The CDR3 covers 16 residues. The germline CDR1 and CDR2 sequences are SGHTA and FQGTGA. V lost 4 bases and J lost 0, with 13 bases in between. The CDR3 DNA is TGTGCCAGCAGCTCCTCTCCCGCGGGCTCCTACAATGAGCAGTTCTTC. This encodes CASSSSPAGSYNEQFF. The full variable domain, completed using reference TRBV7-3 and TRBJ2-1, is GAGVSQTPSNKVTEKGKYVELRCDPISGHTALYWYRQSLGQGPEFLIYFQGTGAADDSGLPNDRFFAVRPEGSVSTLKIQRTERGDSAVYLCASSSSPAGSYNEQFFGPGTRLTVL.

The sample holds one count of this clone. Other DNA sequences in this sample translate to the same CDR3. This chain joins TRBV7-2 and TRBJ2-7, with D maybe TRBD1 (5 bases). Germline CDR1 is SGHTA and CDR2 is FQGNSA. Trimming pared 1 base from V and 0 bases from J, leaving 7 bases between. The CDR3 has 14 amino acids. The CDR3 spells CASSLGRGSYEQYF. Written as DNA, the CDR3 is TGTGCCAGCAGCTTAGGTAGGGGCTCCTACGAGCAGTACTTC.

The CDR3 coding sequence is TGTGCCAGCAGCTCCCTGACAGGGGGGAACTATGGCTACACCTTC. Its protein is CASSSLTGGNYGYTF. This chain uses TRBV7-9 with TRBJ1-2, with TRBD1 matching over 9 bases. V was clipped by 4 bases and J by 2 bases; unmatched bases: 5. CDR1 is SEHNR, CDR2 FQNEAQ, per germline (reference sequence). This CDR3 contains 15 residues.

This clone is medium-sized (0.01 to 0.1%) in the sample. This chain joins TRBV28 and TRBJ1-2, with TRBD1 identical over 7 bases. CDR1 and CDR2 from the germline V gene are MDHEN and SYDVKM. J lost 4 bases, V lost 2 bases, and 7 bases had no gene match. There are 15 residues in the CDR3. CDR3 residues: CASSLVTGAVYGYTF. CDR3 in DNA: TGTGCCAGCAGTTTAGTTACAGGGGCTGTCTATGGCTACACCTTC.

This clone occurred once. The chain combines TRBV2 with TRBJ2-1, with D hard to call. The CDR3 contains 14 residues. CDR1 is SNHLY, CDR2 FYNNEI, per germline. V lost 2 bases to trimming and J lost 8 bases, with 13 bases between them. CDR3 sequence: CASSEPSSSDEQFF. In DNA form, the CDR3 reads TGTGCCAGCAGTGAACCGTCCAGTTCAGATGAGCAGTTCTTC.

Of note for this clone: Other DNA variants within this sample encode the same CDR3. The chain carries TRBV29-1 and TRBJ2-3, with 13 bases that match TRBD2. CDR3 length: 14 residues. With V trimmed by 4 bases and J by 4 bases, 2 bases remained unmatched. Germline values: CDR1 SQVTM, CDR2 ANQGSEA. This chain's CDR3 is CSVGGLAGADTQYF. The DNA for the CDR3 is TGCAGCGTTGGCGGACTAGCGGGAGCAGATACGCAGTATTTT.

J is TRBJ2-1 and V is TRBV4-3; D unclear. The CDR3 consists of 13 residues. Per the germline V gene, CDR1 is LGHNA and CDR2 is YSLEER. V dropped 0 bases and J dropped 12 bases, with 12 bases sitting between them. DNA for the CDR3: TGCGCCAGCAGCCAAGATCTCGGCGGAAGGCAGTTCTTC. Translating gives CASSQDLGGRQFF.

The chain has TRBV10-3 and TRBJ2-5, with 8 bases identical to TRBD1. This CDR3 is built from 14 residues. Trimming at V came to 10 bases and at J to 6 bases, leaving 13 bases not matched to a gene. CDR1 is ENHRY and CDR2 is SYGVKD in the germline V gene. CDR3 protein: CATWMTGVEKTQYF. CDR3 sequence (DNA): TGTGCCACCTGGATGACAGGGGTTGAAAAGACCCAGTACTTC.

The rearrangement links TRBV10-3 to TRBJ1-2; 7 nucleotides align to TRBD1. Germline V gives CDR1 ENHRY, CDR2 SYGVKD. The V gene end was trimmed by 4 bases and the J gene end by 4 bases; junction bases not matched to a gene: 0. This CDR3 is built from 12 residues. The CDR3 bases are TGTGCCATCAGTGGGGACAGCTATGGCTACACCTTC. It codes for CAISGDSYGYTF.

This rearrangement joins TRBV5-1 to TRBJ2-7; 12 bases map to TRBD1. V gave up 3 bases and J gave up 4 bases; unmatched junction bases: 5. In germline, CDR1 is SGHRS, CDR2 YFSETQ. The CDR3 runs 15 residues. The CDR3 spells CASSSPGQGAYEQYF. For the CDR3, the DNA is TGCGCCAGCAGCTCACCGGGACAGGGGGCGTACGAGCAGTACTTC.

J is TRBJ2-3 and V is TRBV27, with TRBD2 identical over 10 bases. The germline CDR1 and CDR2 sequences are MNHEY and SMNVEV (reference sequence). J was trimmed by 3 bases and V by 5 bases; bases with no gene match: 5. This CDR3 has 15 amino acids. The CDR3 loop reads CASSLQREGTDTQYF. Here the CDR3 DNA reads TGTGCCAGCAGTCTCCAGCGGGAGGGGACAGATACGCAGTATTTT.

The rearrangement uses TRBV7-2 and TRBJ1-2, with D perhaps TRBD1 (6 bases). In germline, CDR1 is SGHTA, CDR2 FQGNSA. V lost 5 bases and J 8 bases, leaving 21 bases between the germline ends. The CDR3 runs to 15 residues. Here the CDR3 DNA reads TGTGCCAGCAGCGCCTACAACAGGGATTCTGGGGGCTACACCTTC. It yields the protein CASSAYNRDSGGYTF.

J is TRBJ1-1 and V is TRBV19; D remains ambiguous. This CDR3 comprises 13 residues. From germline, CDR1 is LNHDA and CDR2 SQIVND (reference sequence). V gave up 6 bases and J gave up 8 bases, with 16 bases separating them. In DNA, the CDR3 is TGTGCCAGTAGCTACAGAAGGCGATTAGAAGCTTTCTTT. Protein: CASSYRRRLEAFF.

CDR3 in amino acids: CATSRHPGGFNYGYTF. CDR3 DNA: TGTGCCACCAGCCGACACCCAGGGGGCTTTAACTATGGCTACACCTTC. The genes are TRBV15 and TRBJ1-2, with 8 bases aligning to TRBD1. CDR3 length equals 16 residues. The germline CDR1 and CDR2 sequences are LNHNV and YYDKDF (reference sequence). V gave up 5 bases and J gave up 1 base; unmatched junction bases: 9.

The rearrangement links TRBV7-2 to TRBJ2-1, with TRBD2 identical over 10 bases. The CDR3 sequence is 16 residues long. CDR1 is SGHTA, CDR2 FQGNSA, per germline. V lost 1 base to trimming and J lost 16 bases; unmatched junction nucleotides: 16. DNA of the CDR3: TGTGCCAGCAGCTTAGGGGGCGCTAGCGGGGGTCTTAGGAATTTCTTC. Translation gives CASSLGGASGGLRNFF.

This rearrangement joins TRBV2 to TRBJ1-1, with 12 positions matching TRBD1. V shed 6 bases and J 12 bases; nucleotides not matched to a gene: 14. Germline assignment: CDR1 SNHLY and CDR2 FYNNEI. This CDR3 is built from 15 residues. CDR3 sequence: CASSLGGQGAPASFF. Here the CDR3 DNA reads TGTGCCAGCAGCCTAGGGGGACAGGGGGCTCCGGCATCTTTCTTT.

This clone has a handful of counts. CDR3 bases: TGTGCCAGCAGCCCGGGACTAGCGCGAGGGGCAGATACGCAGTATTTT. Translation: CASSPGLARGADTQYF. This chain connects TRBV4-2 to TRBJ2-3; 10 bases are shared with TRBD2. The CDR3 is 16 amino acids. V was clipped by 4 bases and J by 4 bases; unmatched bases: 8. Germline CDR1 and CDR2: LGHNA and YNFKEQ.

The chain employs TRBV9 and TRBJ1-5; TRBD1 aligns across 8 bases. The V gene's germline CDR1 is SGDLS and CDR2 YYNGEE. The CDR3 is made up of 16 amino acids. With V trimmed by 2 bases and J by 2 bases, 6 bases remained unmatched. CDR3 sequence reads: CASSVAGQGGNQPQHF. The DNA for the CDR3 is TGTGCCAGCAGCGTCGCAGGACAGGGCGGCAATCAGCCCCAGCATTTT.

The V call is TRBV5-6, the J call TRBJ2-7; D unresolved. From germline, CDR1 is SGHDT and CDR2 YYEEEE. This CDR3 is 11 amino acids long. V was cut by 3 bases and J by 4 bases, with 5 bases left in between. CDR3 sequence (DNA): TGTGCCAGCAGCTCAGAATACGAGCAGTACTTC. Protein: CASSSEYEQYF.

This chain connects TRBV7-2 to TRBJ2-3; 8 bases are shared with TRBD2. The CDR3 extends over 14 amino acids. Germline CDR1 is SGHTA and CDR2 is FQGNSA. Trimming at V came to 5 bases and at J to 5 bases, leaving 6 bases not matched to a gene. CDR3 sequence (DNA): TGTGCCAGCAGCAGAGGGACTAGTCGAGATACGCAGTATTTT. It specifies CASSRGTSRDTQYF. Complete variable domain (other parts from reference TRBV7-2 and TRBJ2-3): GAGVSQSPSNKVTEKGKDVELRCDPISGHTALYWYRQSLGQGLEFLIYFQGNSAPDKSGLPSDRFSAERTGGSVSTLTIQRTQQEDSAVYLCASSRGTSRDTQYFGPGTRLTVL.

DNA of the CDR3: TGTGCCAGCAGCGTCGGGACTATGTCCTACAATGAGCAGTTCTTC. Encoded protein: CASSVGTMSYNEQFF. The chain couples TRBV11-2 to TRBJ2-1; 7 nucleotides align to TRBD2. CDR1 and CDR2 (germline): SGHAT, FQNNGV. V was clipped by 5 bases and J by 1 base; unmatched bases: 5. This CDR3 spans 15 amino acids.

The table lists this clone with a count of one. The chain couples TRBV4-3 to TRBJ1-5; 8 positions agree with TRBD1. CDR1 is LGHNA, CDR2 YSLEER, per germline. The V segment lost 1 base and the J segment 9 bases; nucleotides outside the gene matches: 8. This CDR3 region has 15 residues. The CDR3 region is CASSQGTGSGRPQHF. CDR3 nucleotides: TGCGCCAGCAGCCAAGGGACAGGGTCCGGGCGGCCCCAGCATTTT.

V usage is TRBV9 and J usage is TRBJ2-3; maybe TRBD1 (5 bases). The CDR3 runs 16 residues. Germline V lookup: CDR1 SGDLS, CDR2 YYNGEE. V was cut by 3 bases and J by 5 bases, with 19 bases left in between. The CDR3 region is CASSGRSGRTGDTQYF. For the CDR3, the DNA is TGTGCCAGCAGCGGGCGTTCGGGCCGTACAGGAGATACGCAGTATTTT.